These 4 T cell receptor beta chains were all obtained from the same sample, sequenced in a study of a mutant IDH1 vaccine in newly diagnosed glioma. TCRdb's table, derived via immunoSEQ multiplex PCR, lists solely in-frame clones and lacks some. The data contain about 24,000 clones, roughly 82% of them seen just once; the ten biggest clones take up roughly 3.8%. The antigens these receptors bind are not known. As for time point: week 47, end of study. The study gave 300 ug of mutant IDH1 20-mer peptide per vaccine dose, with topical imiquimod. This material consisted of PBMCs, taken from a glioma patient whose treatment included an IDH1 peptide vaccine. These receptors originate from a man between 35 and 55 years old with glioma. Some clones in this sample may be carry-over from other donors' samples.

The rearrangement joins TRBV6-5 to TRBJ1-2; weak D call: TRBD1 (5 bases). The CDR3 covers 16 residues. The V end was cut by 0 bases, the J end by 4 bases, with 15 bases between. The germline V gene has CDR1 MNHEY and CDR2 SVGAGI. CDR3: CASSYSGTEDLYGYTF. In DNA form, the CDR3 reads TGTGCCAGCAGTTACTCAGGGACGGAAGACCTCTATGGCTACACCTTC.

The genes are TRBV5-1 and TRBJ1-2; tentatively, D is TRBD1 (6 bases). The CDR3 runs to 14 residues. CDR1 SGHRS and CDR2 YFSETQ come from the germline V gene. V gave up 6 bases and J gave up 2 bases, with 14 bases separating them. CDR3 nucleotides: TGCGCCAGCACCCTTACAGGGACCAACTATGGCTACACCTTC. Translation gives CASTLTGTNYGYTF.

The chain joins TRBV13 to TRBJ2-3; either TRBD1 or TRBD2 may supply D (6 bases each). The CDR3 consists of 16 residues. The germline CDR1 and CDR2 sequences are PRHDT and FYEKMQ (reference sequence). Trimming stripped 2 bases from V and 0 bases from J, with 12 bases between. CDR3: CASSLRGASSTDTQYF. The CDR3, as DNA: TGTGCCAGCAGCTTAAGGGGGGCCTCTAGCACAGATACGCAGTATTTT.

This CDR3 reads CASSLKAARNYGYTF. The CDR3 DNA follows: TGTGCCAGCAGCTTAAAGGCCGCGAGGAACTATGGCTACACCTTC. V gene TRBV5-4 combines with J gene TRBJ1-2; no definite D call. The CDR3 loop spans 15 amino acids. Trimming removed 2 bases at V and 2 bases at J, with 13 bases between. The V gene's germline CDR1 is SGHNT and CDR2 YYREEE (reference sequence).